What follows are 2 T cell receptor beta chains derived from one specimen sequenced in a study of T cell responses to AZD1222 COVID-19 vaccine. TCRdb's table, derived via immunoSEQ multiplex PCR, lists solely in-frame clones and lacks some. The sample includes around 140,000 clones, 75% to 95% seen only once; the top ten take around 1.9%. Sample: peripheral blood, taken 28 days after the second AZD1222 dose. Every receptor here comes from an adult who received the AZD1222 COVID-19 vaccine.

The genes are TRBV9 and TRBJ2-3; the match to TRBD2 covers 12 bases. The CDR3 runs to 18 residues. Trimming cost V 0 bases and J 2 bases; bases outside gene matches: 7. Germline CDR1 and CDR2: SGDLS and YYNGEE. CDR3 in DNA: TGTGCCAGCAGCGTAGCCCGGACTAGCGGGGTTTACACAGATACGCAGTATTTT. It translates to CASSVARTSGVYTDTQYF.

The J gene is TRBJ1-1, the V gene TRBV24-1; D not certain. Per germline, CDR1 KGHDR and CDR2 SFDVKD. The CDR3 sequence is 13 residues long. Trimming removed 7 bases at V and 8 bases at J, with 16 bases between. The CDR3: CATRLRGPTEAFF. The CDR3 coding sequence is TGTGCCACCAGATTACGAGGTCCAACCGAAGCTTTCTTT.